This TCR beta chain originates from a study of cytomegalovirus exposure and HLA in healthy donors. The study ran its PCR with 60 Vbeta and 13 Jbeta primers. Original analysis: Roughly 11 million of the roughly 80 million unique TCR beta chains counted in a later analysis were shared. Only in-frame clones appear in the TCRdb table, and some are missing; sequencing was by immunoSEQ multiplex PCR. V and J calls plus clone size are reproduced from that table; the DNA served to infer D and trimming. The sample includes more than 90,000 clones, approximately 76% of them seen just once. The sample holds a few counts of this clone. What it recognizes is unknown. Study-wide findings and caveats: Some V segments, TRBV6-2 and TRBV6-3 among them, were indistinguishable and were therefore excluded. In a later analysis, donors in an Asian-associated ancestry cluster reportedly had fewer N-insertions in productive TCRs than the cohort mean.

Germline CDR1 reads MNHNS; CDR2 reads SASEGT. There are 15 residues in the CDR3. Trimming removed 5 bases from V and 5 bases from J; junction bases left unmatched: 6. The source is a middle-aged man in good health and CMV-seropositive. The sequenced sample was PBMCs. The V and J genes are TRBV6-1 and TRBJ2-1, with TRBD2 matching 10 bases. The CDR3 is CASSLGLAVNNEQFF. As DNA, the CDR3 is TGTGCCAGCAGTCTTGGACTAGCGGTGAACAATGAGCAGTTCTTC.